This T cell receptor beta chain was sequenced in a study of T cells in women clearing cervical HPV infection. General study findings and limits: CIN3+ cases had significantly higher TCR richness than controls; evenness did not differ.

The ends were cut back, 3 bases at V and 3 bases at J, with 18 bases in the middle. This CDR3 is built from 16 residues. The germline V gene encodes CDR1 KGHSH and CDR2 LQKENI. The method was immunoSEQ multiplex PCR; TCRdb's version includes in-frame clones alone and lacks a portion of them. This table lists some 32,000 clones. As concerns this clone: Its antigen is undetermined. The CDR3 end falls 3 residues outside the read, so it is completed with the germline J gene.

The source material was blood buffy coat. The TCR was taken from a woman aged 18 to 75 with a cervical HPV16 infection that either progressed to CIN3+ or cleared (not recorded which). The J gene is TRBJ2-7, the V gene TRBV18; no firm D call. The DNA read from the CDR3 is TGTGCCAGCTCACCCCGATGGTCCCTATCCCACTACGAG. Translating gives CASSPRWSLSHYE. Given in full, the CDR3 is CASSPRWSLSHYEQYF.